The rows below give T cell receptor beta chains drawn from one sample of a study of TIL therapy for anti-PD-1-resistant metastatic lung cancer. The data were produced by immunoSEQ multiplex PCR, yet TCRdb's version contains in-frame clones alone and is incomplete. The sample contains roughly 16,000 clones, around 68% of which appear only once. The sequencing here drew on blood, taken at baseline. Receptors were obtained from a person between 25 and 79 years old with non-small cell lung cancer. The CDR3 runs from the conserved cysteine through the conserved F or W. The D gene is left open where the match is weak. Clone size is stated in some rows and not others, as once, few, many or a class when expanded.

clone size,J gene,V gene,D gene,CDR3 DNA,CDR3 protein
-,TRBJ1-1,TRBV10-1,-,TGCGCCAGCTTGTGGACCCCCTTTATACTCACTGAAGCTTTCTTT,CASLWTPFILTEAFF
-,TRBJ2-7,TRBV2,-,TGTGCCAGCAGTGTCCTACCTCAGGGAGAGCAGTACTTC,CASSVLPQGEQYF
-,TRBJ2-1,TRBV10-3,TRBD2,TGTGCCATCACATCAGGGAGGGAATACAATGAGCAGTTCTTC,CAITSGREYNEQFF
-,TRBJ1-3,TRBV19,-,TGTGCCAGTAGTCCTGGACGGGACTCTGGAAACACCATATATTTT,CASSPGRDSGNTIYF
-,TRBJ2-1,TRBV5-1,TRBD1,TGCGCCAGCAGCGGGGGACAGGGGTCCTACAATGAGCAGTTCTTC,CASSGGQGSYNEQFF
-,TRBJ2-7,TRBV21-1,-,TGTGCCAGCAGCAAAAGAGGAGGGAGGGGGTCCTACGAGCAGTACTTC,CASSKRGGRGSYEQYF
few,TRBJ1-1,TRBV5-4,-,TGTGCCAGCAGCTTTTGGACCGAGAACACTGAAGCTTTCTTT,CASSFWTENTEAFF
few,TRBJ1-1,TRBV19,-,TGTGCCACTGCGAACAGGGCGAACACTGAAGCTTTCTTT,CATANRANTEAFF
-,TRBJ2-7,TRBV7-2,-,TGTGCCAGCAGCTTAGACCTCTCCTACGAGCAGTACTTC,CASSLDLSYEQYF
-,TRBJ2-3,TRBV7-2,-,TGTGCCAGCAGCTCTTTCACAGATACGCAGTATTTT,CASSSFTDTQYF
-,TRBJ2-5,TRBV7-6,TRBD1,TGTGCCAGCAGCTTAGCCGGGACAGCCACCGAGACCCAGTACTTC,CASSLAGTATETQYF
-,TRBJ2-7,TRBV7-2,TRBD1,TGTGCCAGCAGCGTGCCGGGACAGCCCTACGAGCAGTACTTC,CASSVPGQPYEQYF
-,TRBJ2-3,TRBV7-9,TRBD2,TGTGCCAGCAGCTTAGGGCTAGCGGTCTTTACAGATACGCAGTATTTT,CASSLGLAVFTDTQYF
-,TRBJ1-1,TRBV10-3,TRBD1,TGTGCCATCAGCAGTGAGGACAGGGGGTCCACTGAAGCTTTCTTT,CAISSEDRGSTEAFF
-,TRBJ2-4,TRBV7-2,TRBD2,TGTGCCAGCAGCTCGAGACTAGCCGAAGATCAGTACTTC,CASSSRLAEDQYF
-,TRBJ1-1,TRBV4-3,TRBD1,TGCGCCAGCAGCCATACCGGGACAGGGTTAATGAACACTGAAGCTTTCTTT,CASSHTGTGLMNTEAFF
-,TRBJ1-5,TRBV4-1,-,TGCGCCAGCAGCCAAGAGGGGTCACAAAGCAATCAGCCCCAGCATTTT,CASSQEGSQSNQPQHF
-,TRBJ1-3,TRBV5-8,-,TGTGCCAGCAGCCGGGACGCCTACTCTGGAAACACCATATATTTT,CASSRDAYSGNTIYF
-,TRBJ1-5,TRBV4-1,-,TGCGCCAGCAGCCAAGAACATCAAAATAGCAATCAGCCCCAGCATTTT,CASSQEHQNSNQPQHF
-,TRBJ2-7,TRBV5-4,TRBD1,TGTGCCAGCAGCTCAGGACAGGGGGCGCGAGAGCAGTACTTC,CASSSGQGAREQYF
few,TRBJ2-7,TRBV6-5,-,TGTGCCAGCACCAAGGTTTGGGACGGGTCCTACGAGCAGTACTTC,CASTKVWDGSYEQYF
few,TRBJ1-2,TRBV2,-,TGTGCCAGCAGTGTAGGTTTAGGCTACACCTTC,CASSVGLGYTF
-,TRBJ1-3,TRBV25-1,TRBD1,TGTGCCAGCAGTGAAAGAAAGGGGGACAGCGGAAACACCATATATTTT,CASSERKGDSGNTIYF
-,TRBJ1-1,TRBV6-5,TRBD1,TGTGCCAGCACAGACTCCGGGACAGCTGCTGAAGCTTTCTTT,CASTDSGTAAEAFF
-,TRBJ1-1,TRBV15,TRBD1,TGTGCCACCAGCCGGGACAGGGGTCGTCGGCCTGAAGCTTTCTTT,CATSRDRGRRPEAFF
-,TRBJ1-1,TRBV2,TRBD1,TGTGCCAGCAGTGAGGACAGGGATAACACTGAAGCTTTCTTT,CASSEDRDNTEAFF
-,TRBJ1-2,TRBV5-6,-,TGTGCCAGCAGCTTGGTGGGCGAGCATGGCTACACCTTC,CASSLVGEHGYTF
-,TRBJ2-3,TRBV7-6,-,TGTGCCAGCAGCTTAGGGGGGGCGGATCCAGATACGCAGTATTTT,CASSLGGADPDTQYF
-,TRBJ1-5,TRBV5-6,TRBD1,TGTGCCAGCAGCTCGGGACAGGTGCGGAATCAGCCCCAGCATTTT,CASSSGQVRNQPQHF